This TCR beta chain emerged from a study of cytomegalovirus exposure and HLA in healthy donors. Study-wide results and limits: Available immune exposure information was restricted to CMV serostatus only.

Comments on this clone: Its antigen is still unknown.

The V end lost 5 bases, the J end lost 4 bases, and 11 bases lay between the germline ends. Per the germline V gene, CDR1 is SGHTA and CDR2 is FQGTGA. The CDR3 runs 13 residues. It was with 60 Vbeta and 13 Jbeta primers that the PCR ran. Repertoires were generated with immunoSEQ multiplex PCR, while TCRdb's copy carries only in-frame clones and drops some. The profile shows about 200,000 clones, roughly 84% of them singletons. The specimen was PBMCs. The TCR was taken from a girl between 5 and 17 years old in good health and CMV-seronegative. The chain links TRBV7-3 to TRBJ1-2, with D maybe TRBD1 (6 bases). The DNA for the CDR3 is TGTGCCAGCAGCCCAGGGGTTTCCTATGGCTACACCTTC. It encodes CASSPGVSYGYTF.